The T cell receptor beta chain described here comes from a study of T cells in localized non-small cell lung cancer. Study-wide results and caveats: It was uninvolved adjacent lung that showed the highest T cell clonality, exceeding tumor. Heterogeneity remains possible, as sequencing covered one tumor region only.

This table comes from immunoSEQ multiplex PCR, and its TCRdb copy is limited to in-frame clones, with some not included. The data show about 77,000 clones, with approximately 90% seen just once and around a fifth held by the top ten. In regard to this clone: Its specificity is not known.

The source was peripheral blood, collected before any cancer treatment. The TCR originated in a woman aged 35-75 years with stage I squamous cell lung carcinoma.

The CDR3 region is CASSRRGGAGELFF. The CDR3 DNA reads TGTGCCAGCTCCCGAAGGGGCGGGGCAGGGGAGCTGTTTTTT. The chain has TRBV2 and TRBJ2-2; D perhaps matches TRBD2 (6 bases). The V and J ends lost 8 bases and 8 bases respectively, with 18 bases between them. The CDR3 loop spans 14 amino acids. Per the germline V gene, CDR1 is SNHLY and CDR2 is FYNNEI.